This note documents a single TCR beta chain sequence. This CDR3 is built from 12 residues. The germline V gene encodes CDR1 MNHEY and CDR2 SVGAGI. The V gene end was trimmed by 6 bases and the J gene end by 10 bases; junction bases not matched to a gene: 6. Time point defined: pre-sensitization, week 0. Treatment of the sample: therapeutic diphenylcyclopropenone sensitization with weekly scalp DPC. This entry comes from a study of human T cells and chemical hapten exposure. On the study more broadly: Sensitization used 2% DPC on around 2 cm by around 2 cm upper inner arm skin.

In the authors' methods: TCRs per sample had a median of approximately 88,000 and ranged from 23,224 to 690,600. MiXCR, run by TCRdb on the RACE reads, gives a single entry per CDR3 protein. TCRdb's processing, not the authors', yielded these V and J calls. The sample shows 350,000 to 400,000 distinct CDR3 sequences, 4% to 6% of them seen only once. Sequencing used whole blood, obtained in connection with sensitization to the hapten diphenylcyclopropenone (DPC). The source of this sequence is a woman aged 45-59 years with alopecia areata. Some clones in this sample may be carry-over from other donors' samples. The chain recombines TRBV6-5 with TRBJ1-1, with 9 bases aligning to TRBD1. CDR3 loop: CASRRQTGGAFF. In DNA form, the CDR3 reads TGTGCCAGCAGACGCCAGACAGGGGGAGCTTTCTTT.